This T cell receptor (beta chain) was obtained from a study of blood T cell repertoires in COVID-19. Whole-study context: The samples span acute and convalescent COVID-19 from the United States, Italy and Spain. The analysed material was cDNA or gDNA that came from T cells, B-cell-depleted T cells, or PBMCs.

Original data processing: Nucleated cell counts were estimated from reference gene primer amplification. Sequencing used immunoSEQ multiplex PCR; TCRdb keeps in-frame clones, though not all of them. The V and J calls and clone size were taken over from that table, and D and trimming were inferred from the DNA. The sample holds some 90,000 clones; 75% to 95% are singletons and the top ten take around 3.9%. Germline lookup yields CDR1 MGHDK and CDR2 SYGVNS. CDR3 length equals 14 residues. Trimming left V 1 base short and J 5 bases short, with 11 bases between. The sequencing input was peripheral blood. The V call is TRBV25-1, the J call TRBJ1-1; a possible D gene is TRBD1 (6 bases). The clonotype comes from a woman aged 45 to 65 in a cohort sampled during active COVID-19. The DNA of the CDR3 is TGTGCCAGCAGTGAATCCACAGGGTTGACTGAAGCTTTCTTT. Residues: CASSESTGLTEAFF.